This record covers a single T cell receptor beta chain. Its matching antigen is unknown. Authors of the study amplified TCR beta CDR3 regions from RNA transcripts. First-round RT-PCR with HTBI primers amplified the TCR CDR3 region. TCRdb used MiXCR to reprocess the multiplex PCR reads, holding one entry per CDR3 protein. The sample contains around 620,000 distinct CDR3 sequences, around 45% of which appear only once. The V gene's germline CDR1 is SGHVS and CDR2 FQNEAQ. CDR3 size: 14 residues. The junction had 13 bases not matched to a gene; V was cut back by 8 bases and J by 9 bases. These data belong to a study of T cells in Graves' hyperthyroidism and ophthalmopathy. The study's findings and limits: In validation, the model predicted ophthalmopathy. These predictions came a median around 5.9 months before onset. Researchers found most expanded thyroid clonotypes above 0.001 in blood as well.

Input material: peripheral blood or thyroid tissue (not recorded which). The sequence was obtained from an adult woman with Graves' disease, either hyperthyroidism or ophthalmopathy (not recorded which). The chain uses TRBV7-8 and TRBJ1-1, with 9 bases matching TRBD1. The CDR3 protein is CASGPDRGGPKAFF. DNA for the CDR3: TGTGCCAGCGGTCCGGACAGGGGAGGTCCGAAAGCTTTCTTT.